Listed here are 30 T cell receptor beta chains from one sample, sequenced in a study of blood T cell repertoires in COVID-19. Sequenced by immunoSEQ multiplex PCR; TCRdb stores in-frame clones only, minus some. The sample comprises approximately 200,000 clones, more than 80% of which are singletons, and 1.2% rests with the top ten. Sequencing used PBMCs or T cells enriched from blood (not recorded which). Receptor source: a man aged 30 to 45 who had recovered from COVID-19.

The rearrangement uses TRBV7-6 and TRBJ2-1; the match to TRBD2 covers 11 bases. The V and J ends lost 1 base and 0 bases, in that order; junction bases with no gene match: 2. CDR1 is SGHVS and CDR2 is FNYEAQ in the germline V gene. The CDR3 runs to 17 residues. This chain's CDR3 is CASSLGLAGSSYNEQFF. The CDR3 nucleotides are TGTGCCAGCAGCTTAGGACTAGCGGGGAGCTCCTACAATGAGCAGTTCTTC. The complete variable domain, with remaining parts taken from reference TRBV7-6 and TRBJ2-1, reads GAGVSQSPRYKVTKRGQDVALRCDPISGHVSLYWYRQALGQGPEFLTYFNYEAQQDKSGLPNDRFSAERPEGSISTLTIQRTEQRDSAMYRCASSLGLAGSSYNEQFFGPGTRLTVL.

V usage is TRBV30 and J usage is TRBJ2-3, with 8 bases fitting TRBD1. J was trimmed by 3 bases and V by 4 bases; bases with no gene match: 3. CDR3 size: 13 residues. The germline V gene has CDR1 GTSNPN and CDR2 SVGIG (reference sequence). This chain's CDR3 is CAWKTGVTDTQYF. The CDR3 DNA sequence: TGTGCCTGGAAGACAGGGGTAACAGATACGCAGTATTTT.

This clone has just a few counts. The genes are TRBV30 and TRBJ1-5; D ambiguous. Trimming removed 4 bases at V and 6 bases at J, with 16 bases between. The V gene's germline CDR1 is GTSNPN and CDR2 SVGIG (reference sequence). The CDR3 extends over 14 amino acids. The CDR3 here is CAWNSAGSGQPQHF. CDR3 DNA: TGTGCCTGGAATTCGGCCGGATCGGGTCAGCCCCAGCATTTT.

The gene calls are TRBV25-1 and TRBJ2-2; 7 bases map to TRBD1. Losses at the gene ends were 5 bases for V and 6 bases for J; bases not matched to a gene: 6. Germline V gene lookup returns CDR1 MGHDK and CDR2 SYGVNS. The CDR3 extends over 14 amino acids. CDR3 coding DNA: TGTGCCAGCAGTCCCGACAGGGTCCCCGGGGAGCTGTTTTTT. Translated: CASSPDRVPGELFF.

This chain uses TRBV27 with TRBJ1-4; no reliable D call. The V end was cut by 3 bases, the J end by 13 bases, with 15 bases between. The CDR3 extends over 13 amino acids. Germline V CDR1 and CDR2: MNHEY, SMNVEV (reference sequence). The CDR3 nucleotides are TGTGCCAGCAGTTTCTCGAGACGCGGTGGACTGTTTTTT. Protein product: CASSFSRRGGLFF.

The gene calls are TRBV5-1 and TRBJ2-7; 13 nucleotides line up with TRBD2. CDR3 length equals 17 residues. The germline gives CDR1 SGHRS, CDR2 YFSETQ. Trimming cost V 3 bases and J 4 bases; bases outside gene matches: 10. The CDR3 DNA follows: TGCGCCAGCAGCTCTCCAGGACTAGCGGGGGCCTCGTACGAGCAGTACTTC. It codes for CASSSPGLAGASYEQYF.

This chain uses TRBV11-2 with TRBJ1-2, with a weak D call TRBD1 (6 bases). V was trimmed by 5 bases and J by 6 bases, leaving 13 bases between them. CDR3 size: 13 residues. Germline V lookup: CDR1 SGHAT, CDR2 FQNNGV. The CDR3 bases are TGTGCCAGCAGCCCACGGGACATCGATGGCTACACCTTC. Protein sequence: CASSPRDIDGYTF.

This chain joins TRBV30 and TRBJ1-1; D gene uncertain. CDR1 is GTSNPN, CDR2 SVGIG, per germline (reference sequence). The V gene lost 4 bases and the J gene lost 6 bases, with 12 bases spanning the gap. CDR3 length: 12 amino acids. The CDR3 protein is CAWTGSWPEAFF. CDR3 DNA sequence: TGTGCCTGGACAGGTAGTTGGCCTGAAGCTTTCTTT.

The V and J genes are TRBV5-1 and TRBJ2-5; no reliable D call. The CDR3 consists of 14 residues. Trimming pared 2 bases from V and 5 bases from J, leaving 13 bases between. CDR1 and CDR2 from the germline V gene are SGHRS and YFSETQ. The CDR3 nucleotides are TGCGCCAGCAGCTTATTGAGTACCAAGGAGACCCAGTACTTC. Residues: CASSLLSTKETQYF. Full variable domain (missing parts from reference TRBV5-1 and TRBJ2-5): KAGVTQTPRYLIKTRGQQVTLSCSPISGHRSVSWYQQTPGQGLQFLFEYFSETQRNKGNFPGRFSGRQFSNSRSEMNVSTLELGDSALYLCASSLLSTKETQYFGPGTRLLVL.

The rearrangement uses TRBV13 and TRBJ2-6; tentatively, D is TRBD2 (6 bases). CDR3 length: 17 amino acids. Trimming left V 2 bases short and J 2 bases short, with 13 bases between. The V gene's germline CDR1 is PRHDT and CDR2 FYEKMQ (reference sequence). The CDR3 sequence: CASSLQVAGTGANVLTF. The CDR3 DNA sequence: TGTGCCAGCAGCTTACAGGTGGCGGGGACTGGGGCCAACGTCCTGACTTTC.

The V gene is TRBV15, the J gene TRBJ2-7; 10 bases map to TRBD1. CDR3 size: 17 residues. Trimming at V came to 3 bases and at J to 4 bases, leaving 12 bases not matched to a gene. Looked up from germline, CDR1 is LNHNV and CDR2 is YYDKDF (reference sequence). CDR3 in amino acids: CATSRGFPGQGRYEQYF. The DNA for the CDR3 is TGTGCCACCAGCAGGGGCTTTCCGGGACAGGGGAGATACGAGCAGTACTTC.

This clone turned up a few times. The genes are TRBV2 and TRBJ2-7; D may be TRBD1 (6 bases). Between the trimmed V and J ends, which lost 3 bases and 2 bases, there was a span of 14 bases. The CDR3 has 15 residues. CDR1 and CDR2 (germline): SNHLY, FYNNEI. In nucleotides, the CDR3 is TGTGCCAGCAGTGAGGAACAGGGTTATCCCTACGAGCAGTACTTC. Protein sequence: CASSEEQGYPYEQYF.

The V and J genes are TRBV9 and TRBJ2-1, with D possibly TRBD1 on 5 matching bases. Trimming took off 0 bases at V and 4 bases at J, with 20 bases between the two ends. CDR3 length equals 18 residues. Germline lookup yields CDR1 SGDLS and CDR2 YYNGEE. The CDR3 region is CASSVVLGTARGYNEQFF. The DNA for the CDR3 is TGTGCCAGCAGCGTAGTCCTAGGTACAGCAAGGGGATACAATGAGCAGTTCTTC. The entire variable domain, with the rest obtained from reference TRBV9 and TRBJ2-1, is as follows: DSGVTQTPKHLITATGQRVTLRCSPRSGDLSVYWYQQSLDQGLQFLIQYYNGEERAKGNILERFSAQQFPDLHSELNLSSLELGDSALYFCASSVVLGTARGYNEQFFGPGTRLTVL.

The V and J genes are TRBV28 and TRBJ1-6, with 9 bases matching TRBD1. CDR1 is MDHEN, CDR2 SYDVKM, per germline. The CDR3 consists of 14 residues. The trim removed 2 bases at V and 16 bases at J, leaving 9 bases unmatched. The CDR3 DNA reads TGTGCCAGCAGTTTACCCGGGACAGGGCTTTCGCTCCACTTT. This gives the protein CASSLPGTGLSLHF.

The V call is TRBV6-2 or TRBV6-3, the J call TRBJ2-1; TRBD2 matches 16 bases. Per the germline V gene, CDR1 is MNHEY and CDR2 is SVGEGT. V shed 5 bases and J 0 bases; nucleotides not matched to a gene: 10. The CDR3 covers 20 residues. The CDR3 loop reads CASSHPGLAGGPGSYNEQFF. CDR3 in DNA: TGTGCCAGCAGTCACCCGGGACTAGCGGGAGGGCCGGGCTCCTACAATGAGCAGTTCTTC.

This clone was recorded a few times. The chain employs TRBV21-1 and TRBJ1-5. TRBV21-1 is marked as a pseudogene. The CDR3 consists of 14 residues. CDR3 in DNA: TGTGCCACCAAGCGGGTAGAGAGCGGTCAGCCCCAGCATTTT. It yields the protein CATKRVESGQPQHF.

The CDR3 region is CATRGDSGHTEAFF. CDR3 coding DNA: TGTGCCACCAGGGGGGACAGCGGACACACTGAAGCTTTCTTT. The rearrangement joins TRBV24-1 to TRBJ1-1; 7 nucleotides match TRBD1. Losses at the gene ends were 7 bases for V and 3 bases for J; bases not matched to a gene: 7. This CDR3 has 14 residues. Germline loops: CDR1 KGHDR, CDR2 SFDVKD.

The chain carries TRBV6-1 and TRBJ1-1, with D unresolved. The V gene lost 0 bases and the J gene lost 6 bases, with 14 bases spanning the gap. The CDR3 runs to 15 residues. CDR1 MNHNS and CDR2 SASEGT come from the germline V gene. The CDR3 coding sequence is TGTGCCAGCAGTGAAGCCGTTGGACTCCTGGCTGAAGCTTTCTTT. Its protein is CASSEAVGLLAEAFF.

V and J are TRBV21-1 and TRBJ2-5; the D call of TRBD2 is as the table states it, not checked on the DNA. TRBV21-1 constitutes a pseudogene. The CDR3 has 14 residues. The CDR3 loop is CASSTFPSRETQYF. The CDR3 DNA reads as TGTGCCAGCAGCACCTTCCCTAGCCGAGAGACCCAGTACTTC.

The J gene is TRBJ2-1, the V gene TRBV5-1, with TRBD2 matching over 11 bases. The V gene's germline CDR1 is SGHRS and CDR2 YFSETQ. The CDR3 loop spans 16 amino acids. With V trimmed by 1 base and J by 8 bases, 8 bases remained unmatched. CDR3: CASSLLLAGGRDEQFF. The CDR3 region has the DNA TGCGCCAGCAGCTTGCTCCTAGCGGGGGGCCGGGATGAGCAGTTCTTC.

The chain uses TRBV5-4 and TRBJ2-1; D remains ambiguous. This CDR3 spans 12 amino acids. The V end lost 4 bases, the J end lost 6 bases, and 8 bases lay between the germline ends. Germline CDR1 is SGHNT and CDR2 is YYREEE (reference sequence). The CDR3 is CASSNDINEQFF. The CDR3, as DNA: TGTGCCAGCAGCAATGACATCAATGAGCAGTTCTTC.

Only one count was recorded for this clone. The chain couples TRBV18 to TRBJ2-1; D is perhaps TRBD2 (5 bases). V dropped 6 bases and J dropped 2 bases, with 11 bases sitting between them. Germline V gives CDR1 KGHSH, CDR2 LQKENI. The CDR3 extends over 14 amino acids. The CDR3 coding sequence is TGTGCCAGCTCGCTTAGCGTTACCTACAATGAGCAGTTCTTC. Translated, it gives CASSLSVTYNEQFF.

This clone came up once. V usage is TRBV5-4 and J usage is TRBJ2-7, with TRBD2 matching 14 bases. The germline V gene has CDR1 SGHNT and CDR2 YYREEE (reference sequence). The CDR3 runs to 17 residues. V lost 4 bases, J lost 0 bases, and 6 bases stayed unmatched. The CDR3, as DNA: TGTGCCAGCAGCGTCGGGACTAGCGGGAGTATCTCCTACGAGCAGTACTTC. This codes for CASSVGTSGSISYEQYF. Full variable domain (outside the CDR3, taken from reference TRBV5-4 and TRBJ2-7): ETGVTQSPTHLIKTRGQQVTLRCSSQSGHNTVSWYQQALGQGPQFIFQYYREEENGRGNFPPRFSGLQFPNYSSELNVNALELDDSALYLCASSVGTSGSISYEQYFGPGTRLTVT.

The chain uses TRBV5-1 and TRBJ2-7, with 8 bases that match TRBD1. Germline-derived CDR1 and CDR2 are SGHRS and YFSETQ. With V trimmed by 3 bases and J by 3 bases, 8 bases remained unmatched. This CDR3 has 15 residues. The CDR3 bases are TGCGCCAGCAGCTGGCCGGGACAGGCCCTCTACGAGCAGTACTTC. Amino acids: CASSWPGQALYEQYF.

This sequence joins TRBV4-1 and TRBJ1-1; TRBD1 aligns across 9 bases. This CDR3 is built from 17 residues. Germline CDR1 reads MGHRA; CDR2 reads YSYEKL. V dropped 3 bases and J dropped 0; count of bases not matched to a gene: 8. As DNA, the CDR3 is TGCGCCAGCAGCCAGAAGAGGGACAGGGCCTTGAACACTGAAGCTTTCTTT. Protein: CASSQKRDRALNTEAFF.

V and J are TRBV5-6 and TRBJ2-1, with D possibly matching TRBD2 (6 bases). This CDR3 region has 17 residues. Germline V gene data show CDR1 as SGHDT and CDR2 as YYEEEE. Trimming took 2 bases from V and 4 from J, leaving 19 bases between them. DNA for the CDR3: TGTGCCAGCAGCTTATATACCGGGACTCCGATATACAATGAGCAGTTCTTC. This gives the protein CASSLYTGTPIYNEQFF.

The chain combines TRBV7-2 with TRBJ2-5; D gene unclear. Trimming removed 2 bases from V and 5 bases from J, with 15 bases in between. The CDR3 extends over 15 amino acids. Germline V gives CDR1 SGHTA, CDR2 FQGNSA. The CDR3 nucleotides are TGTGCCAGCAGCTTACAGGCAGTTTCCCGGGAGACCCAGTACTTC. This translates into CASSLQAVSRETQYF. The variable domain in full, with the rest retrieved from reference TRBV7-2 and TRBJ2-5, is GAGVSQSPSNKVTEKGKDVELRCDPISGHTALYWYRQSLGQGLEFLIYFQGNSAPDKSGLPSDRFSAERTGGSVSTLTIQRTQQEDSAVYLCASSLQAVSRETQYFGPGTRLLVL.

The chain uses TRBV27 and TRBJ1-4; perhaps TRBD1 as D (6 bases). Trimming took 6 bases from V and 7 from J, leaving 15 bases between them. Germline-derived CDR1 and CDR2 are MNHEY and SMNVEV (reference sequence). The length of the CDR3 is 14 residues. The CDR3 loop is CASSAGVGGEKLFF. CDR3 bases: TGTGCCAGCAGCGCAGGGGTCGGAGGTGAAAAACTGTTTTTT.

This sequence joins TRBV4-3 and TRBJ1-5; no firm D call. Germline CDR1 is LGHNA and CDR2 is YSLEER. The CDR3 is made up of 14 amino acids. The V gene lost 0 bases and the J gene lost 4 bases, with 7 bases spanning the gap. The CDR3 is CASSQDPGNQPQHF. The CDR3 DNA sequence: TGCGCCAGCAGCCAAGATCCGGGTAATCAGCCCCAGCATTTT.

This chain connects TRBV7-2 to TRBJ2-2; 8 nucleotides agree with TRBD2. V lost 0 bases and J lost 1; bases outside the gene matches: 1. This CDR3 spans 16 amino acids. Germline V gene sequence: CDR1 SGHTA, CDR2 FQGNSA. CDR3 sequence: CASSLASGGNTGELFF. The CDR3 bases are TGTGCCAGCAGCTTAGCGAGCGGGGGGAACACCGGGGAGCTGTTTTTT.